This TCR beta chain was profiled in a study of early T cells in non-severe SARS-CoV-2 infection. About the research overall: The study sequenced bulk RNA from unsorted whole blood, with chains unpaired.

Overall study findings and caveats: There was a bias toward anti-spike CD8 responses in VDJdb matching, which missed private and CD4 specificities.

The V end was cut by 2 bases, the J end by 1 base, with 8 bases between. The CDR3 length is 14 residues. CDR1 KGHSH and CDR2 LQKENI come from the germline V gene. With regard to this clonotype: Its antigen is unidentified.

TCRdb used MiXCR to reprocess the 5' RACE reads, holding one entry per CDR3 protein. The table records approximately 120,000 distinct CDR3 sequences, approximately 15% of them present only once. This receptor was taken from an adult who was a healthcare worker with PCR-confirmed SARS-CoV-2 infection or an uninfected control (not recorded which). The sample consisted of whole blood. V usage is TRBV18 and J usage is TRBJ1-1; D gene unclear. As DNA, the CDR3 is TGTGCCAGCTCACCAACAACAGAGAACACTGAAGCTTTCTTT. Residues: CASSPTTENTEAFF.